Below are 2 T cell receptor beta chains sequenced from a single sample in a study of blood T cells in healthy people across ages. It was with a sample-barcoded 5' primer and a J-beta primer mix that a second PCR of about 6 to 12 cycles was run. TCRdb re-analysed the 5' RACE reads in MiXCR, keeping a single row per CDR3 protein. The sample lists roughly 1,500,000 distinct CDR3 sequences, 42% seen once, with 7.9% in the top ten. Sequences were obtained from blood. These receptors were collected from a woman aged 18-29 years in good health.

This clonotype appeared many times. V and J are TRBV12-3 or TRBV12-4 and TRBJ1-2; D is unresolved. V was pared by 5 bases and J by 0 bases, with 10 bases between. The CDR3 extends over 14 amino acids. CDR3 in DNA: TGTGCCAGCAGTCCGGACGGTTCTAACTATGGCTACACCTTC. This gives the protein CASSPDGSNYGYTF.

This clonotype has a handful of counts. This chain links TRBV10-3 with TRBJ2-3, with D unresolved. The CDR3 extends over 17 amino acids. CDR1 ENHRY and CDR2 SYGVKD come from the germline V gene. The V gene lost 0 bases and the J gene lost 6 bases, with 19 bases spanning the gap. The CDR3 DNA follows: TGTGCCATCAGTGAGTCGAAGGTGCTGGCGCTATCCGATACGCAGTATTTT. This encodes CAISESKVLALSDTQYF.